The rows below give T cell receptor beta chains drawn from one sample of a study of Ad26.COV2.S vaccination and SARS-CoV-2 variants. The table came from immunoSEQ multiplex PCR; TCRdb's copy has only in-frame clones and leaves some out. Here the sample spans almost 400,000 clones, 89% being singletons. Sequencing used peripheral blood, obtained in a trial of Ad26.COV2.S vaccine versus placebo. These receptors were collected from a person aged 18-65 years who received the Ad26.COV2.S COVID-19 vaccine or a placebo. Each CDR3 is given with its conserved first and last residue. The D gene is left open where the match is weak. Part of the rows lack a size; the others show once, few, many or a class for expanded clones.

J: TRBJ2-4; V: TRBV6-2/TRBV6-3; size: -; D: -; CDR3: CASSEGPENIQYF; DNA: TGTGCCAGCAGTGAGGGCCCAGAAAACATTCAGTACTTC
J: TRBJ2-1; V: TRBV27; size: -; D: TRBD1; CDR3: CASSPEPGRTGRFNNEQFF; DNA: TGTGCCAGCAGTCCTGAACCTGGCCGGACAGGGAGATTTAACAATGAGCAGTTCTTC
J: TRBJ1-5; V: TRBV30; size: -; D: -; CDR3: CAWSPGTLFYSNQPQHF; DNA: TGTGCCTGGAGCCCCGGGACACTTTTTTATAGCAATCAGCCCCAGCATTTT
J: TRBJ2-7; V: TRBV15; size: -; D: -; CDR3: CATSRDPHEQYF; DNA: TGTGCCACCAGCAGAGATCCCCACGAGCAGTACTTC
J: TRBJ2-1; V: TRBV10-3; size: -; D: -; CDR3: CAISESWGSVNEQFF; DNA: TGTGCCATCAGTGAGTCATGGGGCAGTGTCAATGAGCAGTTCTTC
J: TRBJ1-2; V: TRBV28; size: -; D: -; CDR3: CASSLEGYYGYTF; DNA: TGTGCCAGCAGTTTGGAGGGATACTATGGCTACACCTTC
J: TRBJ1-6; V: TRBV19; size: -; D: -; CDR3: CASSIDLRGGYNSPLHF; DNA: TGTGCCAGTAGTATAGATCTTCGTGGGGGGTATAATTCACCCCTCCACTTT
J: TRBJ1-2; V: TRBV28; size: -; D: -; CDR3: CASSVTLGSIHYGYTF; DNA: TGTGCCAGCAGTGTGACACTAGGTTCGATTCACTATGGCTACACCTTC
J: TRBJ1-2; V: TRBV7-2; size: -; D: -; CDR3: CASSQYRVTNYGYTF; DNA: TGTGCCAGCAGCCAATACAGGGTGACTAACTATGGCTACACCTTC
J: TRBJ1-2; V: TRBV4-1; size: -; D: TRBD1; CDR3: CASSQGTGNNYGYTF; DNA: TGCGCCAGCAGCCAAGGGACAGGGAATAACTATGGCTACACCTTC
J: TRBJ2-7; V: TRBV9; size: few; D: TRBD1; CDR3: CASSPGQGRREQYF; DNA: TGTGCCAGCAGCCCGGGACAGGGGCGCCGGGAGCAGTACTTC
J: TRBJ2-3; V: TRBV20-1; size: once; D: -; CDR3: CSASRRYTDTQYF; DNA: TGCAGTGCTAGTAGGAGGTACACAGATACGCAGTATTTT
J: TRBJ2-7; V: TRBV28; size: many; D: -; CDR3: CASSLDSQGFGYEQYF; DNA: TGTGCCAGCAGTTTAGACTCACAGGGATTCGGCTACGAGCAGTACTTC
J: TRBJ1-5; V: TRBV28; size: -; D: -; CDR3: CASSLSPGRGQPQHF; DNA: TGTGCCAGCAGTTTATCACCAGGGAGGGGTCAGCCCCAGCATTTT
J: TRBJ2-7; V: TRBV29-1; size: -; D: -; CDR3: CSVDNRVGEQYF; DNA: TGCAGCGTTGATAACAGGGTGGGGGAGCAGTACTTC
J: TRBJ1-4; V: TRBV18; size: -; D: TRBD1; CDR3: CASSLDRGRGNEKLFF; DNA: TGTGCCAGCTCCCTCGACAGGGGACGGGGCAATGAAAAACTGTTTTTT
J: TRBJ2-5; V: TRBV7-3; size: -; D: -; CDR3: CASSSRIQETQYF; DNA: TGTGCCAGCAGCTCCCGTATTCAAGAGACCCAGTACTTC
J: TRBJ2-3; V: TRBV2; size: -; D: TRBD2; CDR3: CASTVGRAGDTQYF; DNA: TGTGCCAGCACCGTCGGGAGGGCCGGTGATACGCAGTATTTT
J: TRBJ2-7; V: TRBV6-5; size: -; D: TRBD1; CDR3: CASSRQGPYEQYF; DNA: TGTGCCAGCAGTCGACAGGGCCCCTACGAGCAGTACTTC
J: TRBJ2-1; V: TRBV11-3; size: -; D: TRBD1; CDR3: CASSSTGQGGIEQFF; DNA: TGTGCCAGCAGCTCCACCGGACAGGGGGGGATTGAGCAGTTCTTC
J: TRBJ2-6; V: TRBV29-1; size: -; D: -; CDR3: CSVGSSGANVLTF; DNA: TGCAGCGTTGGCAGCTCTGGGGCCAACGTCCTGACTTTC
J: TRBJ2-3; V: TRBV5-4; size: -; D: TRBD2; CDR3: CASSSSGRDTDTQYF; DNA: TGTGCCAGCAGCTCTAGCGGGAGGGACACAGATACGCAGTATTTT
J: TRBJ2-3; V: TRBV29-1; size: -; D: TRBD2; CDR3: CSVSSGVGDTQYF; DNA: TGCAGCGTTAGCAGCGGGGTTGGGGATACGCAGTATTTT
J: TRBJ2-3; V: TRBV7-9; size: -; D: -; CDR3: CASSLYERTVITDTQYF; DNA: TGTGCCAGCAGCTTATACGAGAGGACCGTAATCACAGATACGCAGTATTTT
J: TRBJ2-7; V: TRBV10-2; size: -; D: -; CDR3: CASSLIAELPSYEQYF; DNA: TGCGCCAGCAGTTTAATAGCGGAGCTGCCCTCCTACGAGCAGTACTTC
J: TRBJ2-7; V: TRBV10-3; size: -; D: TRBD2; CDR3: CAISKELAGGGSEQYF; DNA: TGTGCCATCAGCAAAGAACTAGCGGGAGGGGGGTCGGAGCAGTACTTC
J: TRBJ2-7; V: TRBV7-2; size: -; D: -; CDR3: CASSLVATRSYEQYF; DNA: TGTGCCAGCAGCTTAGTGGCGACTCGCTCCTACGAGCAGTACTTC
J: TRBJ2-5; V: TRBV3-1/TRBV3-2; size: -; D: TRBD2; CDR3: CASRTSGRDQETQYF; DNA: TGTGCCAGCAGGACTAGCGGGAGGGATCAAGAGACCCAGTACTTC
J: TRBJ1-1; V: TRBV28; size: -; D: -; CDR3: CASSFMGAGTEAFF; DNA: TGTGCCAGCAGTTTTATGGGGGCTGGGACTGAAGCTTTCTTT
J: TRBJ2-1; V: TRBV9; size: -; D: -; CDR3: CASSGGNEQFF; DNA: TGTGCCAGCTCGGGTGGGAATGAGCAGTTCTTC
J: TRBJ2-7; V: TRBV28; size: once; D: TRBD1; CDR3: CASSLKDPGQTFYEQYF; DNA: TGTGCCAGCAGTCTGAAAGACCCGGGACAGACCTTCTACGAGCAGTACTTC
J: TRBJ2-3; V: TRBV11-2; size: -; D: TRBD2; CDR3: CASSLRPPTSGPTDTQYF; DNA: TGTGCCAGCAGCTTACGCCCGCCTACTAGCGGGCCCACAGATACGCAGTATTTT
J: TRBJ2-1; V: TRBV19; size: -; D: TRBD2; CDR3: CASSDLAGAGPLDEQFF; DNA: TGTGCCAGTAGCGACCTAGCGGGAGCAGGCCCCCTTGATGAGCAGTTCTTC
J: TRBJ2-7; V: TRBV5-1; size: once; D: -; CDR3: CASSVGPSDEQYF; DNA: TGCGCCAGCAGCGTGGGTCCTTCGGACGAGCAGTACTTC
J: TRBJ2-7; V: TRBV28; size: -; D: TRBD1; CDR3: CASTGTGGREQYF; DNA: TGTGCCAGCACCGGGACAGGGGGTCGTGAGCAGTACTTC
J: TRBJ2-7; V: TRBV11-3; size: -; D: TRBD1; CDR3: CASSLGQGTYEQYF; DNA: TGTGCCAGCAGCCTAGGACAGGGGACCTACGAGCAGTACTTC
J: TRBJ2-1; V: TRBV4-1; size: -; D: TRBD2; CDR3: CASSQEWWGLAGPNEQFF; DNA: TGCGCCAGCAGCCAAGAATGGTGGGGACTAGCGGGCCCCAATGAGCAGTTCTTC
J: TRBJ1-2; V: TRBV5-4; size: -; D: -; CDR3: CASSLGGAGIYGYTF; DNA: TGTGCCAGCAGCCTAGGTGGGGCTGGGATCTATGGCTACACCTTC
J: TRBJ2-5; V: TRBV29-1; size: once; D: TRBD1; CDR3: CSVVGTGGGYETQYF; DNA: TGCAGCGTTGTCGGGACAGGGGGCGGGTATGAGACCCAGTACTTC
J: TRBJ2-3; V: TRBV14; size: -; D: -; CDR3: CASSPGHRPDTQYF; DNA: TGTGCCAGCAGCCCAGGCCACCGACCAGATACGCAGTATTTT
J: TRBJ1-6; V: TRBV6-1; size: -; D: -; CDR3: CASSEVSDSPLHF; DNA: TGTGCCAGCAGTGAAGTATCCGATTCACCCCTCCACTTT
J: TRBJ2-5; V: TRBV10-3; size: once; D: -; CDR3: CAISESVKGETQYF; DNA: TGTGCCATCAGTGAGTCAGTAAAGGGAGAGACCCAGTACTTC
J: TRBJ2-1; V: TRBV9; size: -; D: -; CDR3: CASSVESGGSYNEQFF; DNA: TGTGCCAGCAGCGTAGAGAGCGGAGGCTCCTACAATGAGCAGTTCTTC